This is a list of T cell receptor beta chains from one sample in a study of blood T cell repertoires in COVID-19. Assay: immunoSEQ multiplex PCR; the TCRdb copy retains only in-frame clones and omits some. This sample carries about 130,000 clones, roughly 90% of them seen once, and the ten largest clones take around 4.6%. The sequencing sample was made of peripheral blood. Source of these receptors: a man in his sixties with COVID-19, enrolled during active disease. CDR3s include the opening cysteine and the closing phenylalanine or tryptophan. Each record gives: clone size, D gene, V gene, J gene, CDR3 DNA, CDR3 protein. The D gene is left open where the match is weak. Clone size is shown for a subset of rows, as once, few, many or a class of expanded clone.

clone size: -
D gene: -
V gene: TRBV7-2
J gene: TRBJ1-2
CDR3 DNA: TGTGCCAGCAGCTTAGAGGGGGGGCGATATAACTATGGCTACACCTTC
CDR3 protein: CASSLEGGRYNYGYTF

clone size: once
D gene: TRBD2
V gene: TRBV9
J gene: TRBJ2-1
CDR3 DNA: TGTGCCAGCAGCGTCGGACTAGCGGGAGGGTCATACAATGAGCAGTTCTTC
CDR3 protein: CASSVGLAGGSYNEQFF

clone size: -
D gene: TRBD1
V gene: TRBV15
J gene: TRBJ1-1
CDR3 DNA: TGTGCCACCAGCCTGGACAGGGAAGACACTGAAGCTTTCTTT
CDR3 protein: CATSLDREDTEAFF

clone size: -
D gene: TRBD1
V gene: TRBV12-5
J gene: TRBJ1-2
CDR3 DNA: TGTGCTAGTGGTTTGGTAACCAGGGGGGAAAGTGGCTACACCTTC
CDR3 protein: CASGLVTRGESGYTF

clone size: -
D gene: TRBD2
V gene: TRBV5-4
J gene: TRBJ2-5
CDR3 DNA: TGTGCCAGCAGCTCATCAACTAGCGGGGCCGCGTGGGAGACCCAGTACTTC
CDR3 protein: CASSSSTSGAAWETQYF

clone size: -
D gene: -
V gene: TRBV18
J gene: TRBJ1-5
CDR3 DNA: TGTGCCAGCTCTGGCCGTCGAGCGGGGCCCCAGCATTTT
CDR3 protein: CASSGRRAGPQHF

clone size: -
D gene: -
V gene: TRBV27
J gene: TRBJ2-3
CDR3 DNA: TGTGCCAGCAGACAGGCGGATAGCACAGATACGCAGTATTTT
CDR3 protein: CASRQADSTDTQYF

clone size: -
D gene: -
V gene: TRBV5-1
J gene: TRBJ2-7
CDR3 DNA: TGCGCCAGCAGCTTGTTCGAGGACGAGCAGTACTTC
CDR3 protein: CASSLFEDEQYF

clone size: -
D gene: -
V gene: TRBV7-3
J gene: TRBJ2-7
CDR3 DNA: TGTGCCAGCAGCTTATGGGCGGGACCCTCGTACGAGCAGTACTTC
CDR3 protein: CASSLWAGPSYEQYF

clone size: -
D gene: TRBD2
V gene: TRBV6-5
J gene: TRBJ2-5
CDR3 DNA: TGTGCCAGCGGGCGGGAGTCTTACCAAGAGACCCAGTACTTC
CDR3 protein: CASGRESYQETQYF

clone size: -
D gene: -
V gene: TRBV7-9
J gene: TRBJ1-2
CDR3 DNA: TGTGCCAGCAGCTCAACAGGAGAGAGGTATGGCTACACCTTC
CDR3 protein: CASSSTGERYGYTF

clone size: -
D gene: -
V gene: TRBV7-3
J gene: TRBJ1-5
CDR3 DNA: TGTGCCAGCAGCACGGACAGAAATCAGCCCCAGCATTTT
CDR3 protein: CASSTDRNQPQHF

clone size: -
D gene: -
V gene: TRBV9
J gene: TRBJ2-1
CDR3 DNA: TGTGCCAGCAGCGTAGGAGGTCGGGATGAGCAGTTCTTC
CDR3 protein: CASSVGGRDEQFF

clone size: -
D gene: -
V gene: TRBV19
J gene: TRBJ1-3
CDR3 DNA: TGTGCCAGTACGACAAGACGCTCTGGAAACACCATATATTTT
CDR3 protein: CASTTRRSGNTIYF

clone size: -
D gene: TRBD1
V gene: TRBV18
J gene: TRBJ2-1
CDR3 DNA: TGTGCCAGCTCACCCCCCGGCCAGGGGGCGCGAAATGAGCAGTTCTTC
CDR3 protein: CASSPPGQGARNEQFF

clone size: -
D gene: -
V gene: TRBV11-2
J gene: TRBJ2-2
CDR3 DNA: TGTGCCAGCAGCGCCCTGGTTGACTCGAACACCGGGGAGCTGTTTTTT
CDR3 protein: CASSALVDSNTGELFF

clone size: -
D gene: -
V gene: TRBV10-1
J gene: TRBJ2-5
CDR3 DNA: TGCGCCAGCAGCGCAGGGACTCCGGGGGAGACCCAGTACTTC
CDR3 protein: CASSAGTPGETQYF

clone size: -
D gene: TRBD1
V gene: TRBV6-2/TRBV6-3
J gene: TRBJ2-5
CDR3 DNA: TGTGCCAGCAGTGACCCGACAGGGAAAGAGACCCAGTACTTC
CDR3 protein: CASSDPTGKETQYF

clone size: -
D gene: TRBD1
V gene: TRBV28
J gene: TRBJ1-2
CDR3 DNA: TGTGCCACTCAAATGGGGGCAACAGGGGGGGATGGCTACACCTTC
CDR3 protein: CATQMGATGGDGYTF

clone size: -
D gene: TRBD1
V gene: TRBV3-1/TRBV3-2
J gene: TRBJ1-1
CDR3 DNA: TGTGCCAGCAGCTATTCCGGGACAGGGATGAACACTGAAGCTTTCTTT
CDR3 protein: CASSYSGTGMNTEAFF

clone size: -
D gene: -
V gene: TRBV5-5
J gene: TRBJ1-4
CDR3 DNA: TGTGCCAGCAGCCCATGGACAGTTAATGAAAAACTGTTTTTT
CDR3 protein: CASSPWTVNEKLFF

clone size: -
D gene: -
V gene: TRBV6-2/TRBV6-3
J gene: TRBJ1-1
CDR3 DNA: TGTGCCAGCAGTTCGACAGAGTCGGCTGAAGCTTTCTTT
CDR3 protein: CASSSTESAEAFF

clone size: -
D gene: TRBD2
V gene: TRBV11-2
J gene: TRBJ2-1
CDR3 DNA: TGTGCCAGCAGCTTAACCGGCGGGAGTAGGTACAATGAGCAGTTCTTC
CDR3 protein: CASSLTGGSRYNEQFF

clone size: -
D gene: TRBD2
V gene: TRBV29-1
J gene: TRBJ2-1
CDR3 DNA: TGCAGCGTTGGGGCGGGAGGTTCCTACAATGAGCAGTTCTTC
CDR3 protein: CSVGAGGSYNEQFF

clone size: once
D gene: TRBD1
V gene: TRBV11-3
J gene: TRBJ1-6
CDR3 DNA: TGTGCCAGCAGCTTCAGGGACAGGGTTGATTCACCCCTCCACTTT
CDR3 protein: CASSFRDRVDSPLHF

clone size: -
D gene: -
V gene: TRBV7-5
J gene: TRBJ2-1
CDR3 DNA: TGTGCCAGAAGTTGTAGCGGGAGTCCATCCTACAATGAGCAGTTCTTC
CDR3 protein: CARSCSGSPSYNEQFF

clone size: -
D gene: TRBD2
V gene: TRBV19
J gene: TRBJ2-1
CDR3 DNA: TGTGCCAGTAGTATACCCCGCGGGAGGTCCTACAATGAGCAGTTCTTC
CDR3 protein: CASSIPRGRSYNEQFF

clone size: few
D gene: -
V gene: TRBV30
J gene: TRBJ1-6
CDR3 DNA: TGTGCCTGGAGTGTATCGGGGATATGGGATTCACCCCTCCACTTT
CDR3 protein: CAWSVSGIWDSPLHF

clone size: -
D gene: -
V gene: TRBV28
J gene: TRBJ2-2
CDR3 DNA: TGTGCCAGCAGTTTTCGGGGGACCACCGGGGAGCTGTTTTTT
CDR3 protein: CASSFRGTTGELFF

clone size: -
D gene: TRBD2
V gene: TRBV19
J gene: TRBJ2-7
CDR3 DNA: TGTGCCAGTAGTATGAGGGTAGCGGGAGGTTCGGACGAGCAGTACTTC
CDR3 protein: CASSMRVAGGSDEQYF

clone size: -
D gene: TRBD1
V gene: TRBV9
J gene: TRBJ1-1
CDR3 DNA: TGTGCCAGCAGCCCCGGACAGGGCGACACTGAAGCTTTCTTT
CDR3 protein: CASSPGQGDTEAFF

clone size: -
D gene: TRBD2
V gene: TRBV7-6
J gene: TRBJ2-3
CDR3 DNA: TGTGCCAGCAGCTTAGGGTACTTGCGGGAGGCCACAGATACGCAGTATTTT
CDR3 protein: CASSLGYLREATDTQYF

clone size: -
D gene: -
V gene: TRBV5-1
J gene: TRBJ2-1
CDR3 DNA: TGCGCCAGCAGCTTGGCGGTTAGCTCCTACAATGAGCAGTTCTTC
CDR3 protein: CASSLAVSSYNEQFF

clone size: -
D gene: -
V gene: TRBV5-5
J gene: TRBJ2-5
CDR3 DNA: TGTGCCAGCAGCCCCTCCGGACAGCCAATCTTACAAGAGACCCAGTACTTC
CDR3 protein: CASSPSGQPILQETQYF

clone size: -
D gene: -
V gene: TRBV9
J gene: TRBJ1-2
CDR3 DNA: TGTGCCAGCAGCTCCTCGGAGGGGCGCCTTGTTGGCTACACCTTC
CDR3 protein: CASSSSEGRLVGYTF

clone size: -
D gene: -
V gene: TRBV5-1
J gene: TRBJ2-1
CDR3 DNA: TGCGCCAGCACCCGGGGAGACTCCTACAATGAGCAGTTCTTC
CDR3 protein: CASTRGDSYNEQFF

clone size: -
D gene: -
V gene: TRBV5-1
J gene: TRBJ1-1
CDR3 DNA: TGCGCCAGCAGCCTGACAGAAGGGGACACTGAAGCTTTCTTT
CDR3 protein: CASSLTEGDTEAFF

clone size: -
D gene: -
V gene: TRBV10-2
J gene: TRBJ2-7
CDR3 DNA: TGCGCCAGCAGAAAGAGACAGGACTCCTACGAGCAGTACTTC
CDR3 protein: CASRKRQDSYEQYF

clone size: -
D gene: -
V gene: TRBV30
J gene: TRBJ1-1
CDR3 DNA: TGTGCCTGGAGTGTAATTCGTAGGAACACTGAAGCTTTCTTT
CDR3 protein: CAWSVIRRNTEAFF

clone size: -
D gene: -
V gene: TRBV5-1
J gene: TRBJ2-5
CDR3 DNA: TGCGCCAGCAGTCTGTACCAAGAGACCCAGTACTTC
CDR3 protein: CASSLYQETQYF

clone size: -
D gene: TRBD1
V gene: TRBV5-4
J gene: TRBJ2-1
CDR3 DNA: TGTGCCAGCAGCCCGGACCCGGGACAGGGGGCTTCCTACAATGAGCAGTTCTTC
CDR3 protein: CASSPDPGQGASYNEQFF

clone size: -
D gene: -
V gene: TRBV6-2/TRBV6-3
J gene: TRBJ2-5
CDR3 DNA: TGTGCCAGCAGTTACACTGAGACCCAGTACTTC
CDR3 protein: CASSYTETQYF